A selection of T cell receptor beta chains follows, all from one sample in a study of radiotherapy plus CTLA-4 blockade in lung cancer. Profiling relied on immunoSEQ multiplex PCR, and the TCRdb table lists in-frame clones only, not all of them. The data show 40,000 or so clones, with about three quarters seen just once and 8.9% held by the top ten. This material consisted of peripheral blood, taken from a patient treated with radiotherapy plus ipilimumab. The source of these receptors is a human donor with non-small cell lung cancer who had stable disease on radiotherapy plus ipilimumab. Each CDR3 is given with its conserved first and last residue. D genes are given only for firm matches. Not all rows give a size; the values are once, few, many and, for expanded clones, a class.

d_gene	v_gene	abundance	j_gene	CDR3nt	CDR3aa
TRBD1	TRBV11-2	-	TRBJ2-7	TGTGCCAGCAGCTCGACAGGGACCACCTACGAGCAGTACTTC	CASSSTGTTYEQYF
TRBD1	TRBV28	-	TRBJ2-5	TGTGCCACCTCCGGGACAGGGGGTAAAGAGACCCAGTACTTC	CATSGTGGKETQYF
TRBD1	TRBV7-9	once	TRBJ1-6	TGTGCCAGCAGCTCCGACAGGGGGCTACGGAATTCACCCCTCCACTTT	CASSSDRGLRNSPLHF
-	TRBV29-1	-	TRBJ2-1	TGCAGCGTTGTGGGAGACAATGAGCAGTTCTTC	CSVVGDNEQFF
TRBD1	TRBV9	few	TRBJ1-2	TGTGCCAGCAGATCGACAGGGTCTGGCTACACCTTC	CASRSTGSGYTF
-	TRBV28	-	TRBJ2-1	TGTGCCAGCAGGACACCCTCAGGGGACAATGAGCAGTTCTTC	CASRTPSGDNEQFF
-	TRBV5-1	-	TRBJ1-1	TGCGCCAGCAGCAACCCCCGGGGGGGAACTACTGAAGCTTTCTTT	CASSNPRGGTTEAFF
TRBD2	TRBV9	-	TRBJ2-3	TGTGCCAGCAGCGTAGCCCTGACTAGCTCAGATACGCAGTATTTT	CASSVALTSSDTQYF
-	TRBV9	once	TRBJ2-1	TGTGCCAGCAGCGTGTTTGGGGGTCATGAGCAGTTCTTC	CASSVFGGHEQFF
TRBD2	TRBV10-3	once	TRBJ2-5	TGTGCCATCAGTGAGTCGACTGGGGGGGGGAATCAAGAGACCCAGTACTTC	CAISESTGGGNQETQYF
TRBD2	TRBV19	-	TRBJ2-1	TGTGCCAGTAGTCCCTGGACTAGCGGGGGAGATGAGCAGTTCTTC	CASSPWTSGGDEQFF
-	TRBV6-4	-	TRBJ2-3	TGTGCCAGCAGTGAATCGGGGACAAGCACAGATACGCAGTATTTT	CASSESGTSTDTQYF